The T cell receptor beta chain under discussion was sequenced for a study of blood T cell repertoires in COVID-19. Study overall: T cells, B-cell-depleted T cells, or PBMCs provided the cDNA or gDNA that served as material.

Study processing details: Counts of nucleated cells, estimated from reference gene primer amplification, were obtained. Produced via immunoSEQ multiplex PCR; TCRdb's table is partial and in-frame only. For V, J and clone size, that table is used; D and trimming come from the DNA. The profile shows roughly 180,000 clones, more than 65% of them singletons. Trimming removed 6 bases from V and 10 bases from J; junction bases left unmatched: 9. Germline V gene sequence: CDR1 MDHEN, CDR2 SYDVKM. The CDR3 extends over 14 amino acids. Cohort assignment relied on participant-reported clinical history. In Cohort 3, a recovered donor had either two negative PCRs, clearance, or symptom resolution.

The V call is TRBV28, the J call TRBJ1-4; TRBD1 matches at 9 bases. The sequencing input was PBMCs or T cells enriched from blood (not recorded which). The TCR was taken from a man in his 60s who had recovered from COVID-19. The CDR3 reads CASSHGQGPAKLFF. The CDR3 nucleotides read TGTGCCAGCAGCCACGGACAGGGGCCGGCAAAACTGTTTTTT.